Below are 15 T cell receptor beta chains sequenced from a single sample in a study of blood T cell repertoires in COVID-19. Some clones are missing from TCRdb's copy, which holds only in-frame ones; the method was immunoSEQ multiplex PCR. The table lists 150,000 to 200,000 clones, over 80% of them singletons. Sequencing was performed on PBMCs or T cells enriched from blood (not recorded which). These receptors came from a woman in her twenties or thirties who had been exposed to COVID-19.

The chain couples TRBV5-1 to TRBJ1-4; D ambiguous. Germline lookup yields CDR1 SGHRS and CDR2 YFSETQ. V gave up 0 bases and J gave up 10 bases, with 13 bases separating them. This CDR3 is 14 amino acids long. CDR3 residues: CASSLVGSRGKLFF. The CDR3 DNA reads TGCGCCAGCAGCTTGGTTGGCTCCCGGGGAAAACTGTTTTTT.

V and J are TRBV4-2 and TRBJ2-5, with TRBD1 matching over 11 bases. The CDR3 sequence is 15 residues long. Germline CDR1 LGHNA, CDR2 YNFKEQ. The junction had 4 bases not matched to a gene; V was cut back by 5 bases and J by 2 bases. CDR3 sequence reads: CASSTRDRGQETQYF. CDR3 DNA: TGTGCCAGCAGCACCCGGGACAGGGGGCAAGAGACCCAGTACTTC.

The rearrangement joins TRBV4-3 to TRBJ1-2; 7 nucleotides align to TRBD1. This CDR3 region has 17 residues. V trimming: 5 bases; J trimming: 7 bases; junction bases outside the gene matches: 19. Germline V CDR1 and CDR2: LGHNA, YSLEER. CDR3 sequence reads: CASSSWRGQEVVSGYTF. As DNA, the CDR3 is TGCGCCAGCAGCTCTTGGAGGGGGCAAGAAGTTGTCTCTGGCTACACCTTC.

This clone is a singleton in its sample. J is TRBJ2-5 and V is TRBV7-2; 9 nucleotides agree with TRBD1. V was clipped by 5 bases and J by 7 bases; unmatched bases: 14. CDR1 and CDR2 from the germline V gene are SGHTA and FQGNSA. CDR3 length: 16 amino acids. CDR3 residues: CASSLLGTGRGGTQYF. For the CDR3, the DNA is TGTGCCAGCAGCCTACTCGGGACAGGGAGGGGAGGGACCCAGTACTTC.

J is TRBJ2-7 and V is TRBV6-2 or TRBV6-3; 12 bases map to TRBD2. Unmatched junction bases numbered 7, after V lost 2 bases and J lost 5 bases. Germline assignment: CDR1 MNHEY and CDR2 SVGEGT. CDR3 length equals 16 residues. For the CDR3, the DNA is TGTGCCAGCAGTTACAGCCTAGCGGGGGGGCCGCACGAGCAGTACTTC. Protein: CASSYSLAGGPHEQYF.

This CDR3 reads CATLRGSEAFF. The DNA of the CDR3 is TGTGCCACTCTACGGGGGTCGGAAGCTTTCTTT. The chain carries TRBV6-5 and TRBJ1-1, with D maybe TRBD1 (5 bases). Germline V CDR1 and CDR2: MNHEY, SVGAGI. This CDR3 has 11 amino acids. V was cut by 10 bases and J by 8 bases, with 14 bases left in between.

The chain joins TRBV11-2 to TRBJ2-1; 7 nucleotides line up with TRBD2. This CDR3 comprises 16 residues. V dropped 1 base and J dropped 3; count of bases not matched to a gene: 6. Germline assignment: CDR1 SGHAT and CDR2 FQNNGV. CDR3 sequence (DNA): TGTGCCAGCAGCTTAGCCGGGACTAACGTCTACAATGAGCAGTTCTTC. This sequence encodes CASSLAGTNVYNEQFF.

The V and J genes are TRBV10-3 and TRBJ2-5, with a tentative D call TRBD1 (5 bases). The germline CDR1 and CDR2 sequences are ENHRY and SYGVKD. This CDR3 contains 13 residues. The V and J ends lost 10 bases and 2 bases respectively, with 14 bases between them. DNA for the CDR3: TGTGCCACCCTAGGCGACAGTCAAGAGACCCAGTACTTC. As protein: CATLGDSQETQYF.

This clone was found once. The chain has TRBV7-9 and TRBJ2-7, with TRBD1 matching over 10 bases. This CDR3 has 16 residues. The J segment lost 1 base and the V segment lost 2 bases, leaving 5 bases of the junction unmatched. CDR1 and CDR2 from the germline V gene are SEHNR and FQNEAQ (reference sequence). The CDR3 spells CASSLPGTGASYEQYF. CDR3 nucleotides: TGTGCCAGCAGCTTACCCGGGACAGGGGCTTCCTACGAGCAGTACTTC.

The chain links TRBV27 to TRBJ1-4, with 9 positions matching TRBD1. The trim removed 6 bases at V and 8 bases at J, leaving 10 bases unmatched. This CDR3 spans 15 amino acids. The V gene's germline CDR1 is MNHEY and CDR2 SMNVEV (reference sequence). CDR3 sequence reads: CASRDPGTGKEKLFF. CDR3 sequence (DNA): TGTGCCAGCAGAGATCCCGGGACAGGGAAGGAAAAACTGTTTTTT.

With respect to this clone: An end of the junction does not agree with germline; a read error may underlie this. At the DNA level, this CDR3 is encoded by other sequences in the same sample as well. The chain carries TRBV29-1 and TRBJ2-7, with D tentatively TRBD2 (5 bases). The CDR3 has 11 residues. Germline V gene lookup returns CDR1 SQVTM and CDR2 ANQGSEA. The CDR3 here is CSVVQSYEQYF. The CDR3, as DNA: TGTAGCGTTGTGCAGTCCTACGAGCAGTACTTC.

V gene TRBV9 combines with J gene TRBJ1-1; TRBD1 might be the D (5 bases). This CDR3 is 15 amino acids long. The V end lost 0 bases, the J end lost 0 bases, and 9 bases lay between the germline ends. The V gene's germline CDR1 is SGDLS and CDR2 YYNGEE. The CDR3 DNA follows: TGTGCCAGCAGCGTAGACCACAGGCTGAACACTGAAGCTTTCTTT. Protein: CASSVDHRLNTEAFF.

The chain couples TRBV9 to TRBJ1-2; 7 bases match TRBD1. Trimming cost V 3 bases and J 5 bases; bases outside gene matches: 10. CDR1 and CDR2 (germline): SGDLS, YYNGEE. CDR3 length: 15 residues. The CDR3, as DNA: TGTGCCAGCAGCGCGTTTCGGGGGACAGAGTATGGCTACACCTTC. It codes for CASSAFRGTEYGYTF.

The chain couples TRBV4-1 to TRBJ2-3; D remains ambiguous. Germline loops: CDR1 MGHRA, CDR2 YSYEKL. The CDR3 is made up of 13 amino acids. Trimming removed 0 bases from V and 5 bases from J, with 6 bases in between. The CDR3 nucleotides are TGCGCCAGCAGCCAAGATAGAGAAGATACGCAGTATTTT. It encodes CASSQDREDTQYF.

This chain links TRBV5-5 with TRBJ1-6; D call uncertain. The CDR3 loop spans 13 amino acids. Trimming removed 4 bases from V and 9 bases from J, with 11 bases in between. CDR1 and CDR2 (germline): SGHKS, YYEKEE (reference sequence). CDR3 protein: CASSADWISPLHF. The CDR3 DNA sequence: TGTGCCAGCAGCGCGGACTGGATTTCACCCCTCCACTTT.